This T cell receptor beta chain stems from a study of early T cells in non-severe SARS-CoV-2 infection. Study-level background: The study sequenced bulk RNA from unsorted whole blood, with chains unpaired.

Study observations and caveats: VDJdb matching, biased toward anti-spike CD8 responses, missed private and CD4 specificities.

One entry per CDR3 protein, called by TCRdb with MiXCR from the 5' RACE reads. The sample lists approximately 100,000 distinct CDR3 sequences, approximately 16% occurring once. In regard to this clonotype: Its specificity is unknown.

The source material was whole blood. The source of this sequence is an adult who was a healthcare worker with PCR-confirmed SARS-CoV-2 infection or an uninfected control (not recorded which).

As DNA, the CDR3 is TGCAGTTCGATAGCGGGACGTAGCGGCACAGATACGCAGTATTTT. It codes for CSSIAGRSGTDTQYF. The rearrangement joins TRBV29-1 to TRBJ2-3; TRBD2 matches 8 bases. This CDR3 spans 15 amino acids. Germline V gene data show CDR1 as SQVTM and CDR2 as ANQGSEA.